A selection of T cell receptor beta chains follows, all from one sample in a study of shared clonotypes between healthy human individuals. Libraries were prepared by immunoSEQ multiplex PCR; TCRdb keeps only in-frame clonotypes and omits some of them. The sample consists of 2 million to 3 million clones, roughly 93% of them appearing once. Sequencing was done on a sample of naive CD4+ T cells from PBMCs. The origin of the receptors is a man aged 18 to 30 in good health. Some clones in this sample may be carry-over from other donors' samples. CDR3s include the opening cysteine and the closing phenylalanine or tryptophan. The D gene is left open where the match is weak. Some rows mark clone size as missing; the rest say once, few, many or name a class of expanded clone.

clone_size: .
d_call: .
j_call: TRBJ1-2
v_call: TRBV4-1
cdr3_nt: TGCGCCAGCAGCCAAGTGGGTGGCGGACCCCTGAACTATGGCTACACCTTC
cdr3_aa: CASSQVGGGPLNYGYTF

clone_size: .
d_call: .
j_call: TRBJ1-4
v_call: TRBV6-1
cdr3_nt: TGTGCCAGCAGTGAAATGCCCATCGGATTAGCAACTAATGAAAAACTGTTTTTT
cdr3_aa: CASSEMPIGLATNEKLFF

clone_size: .
d_call: TRBD1
j_call: TRBJ2-5
v_call: TRBV30
cdr3_nt: TGTGCCTGGAGTGCCATGGGTACAGGGGGAGAGACCCAGTACTTC
cdr3_aa: CAWSAMGTGGETQYF

clone_size: .
d_call: .
j_call: TRBJ2-2
v_call: TRBV5-1
cdr3_nt: TGCGCCAGCGGAACAGGGGAGGGAAACACCGGGGAGCTGTTTTTT
cdr3_aa: CASGTGEGNTGELFF

clone_size: .
d_call: TRBD1
j_call: TRBJ1-2
v_call: TRBV18
cdr3_nt: TGTGCCAGCTCACTCGACAGGGACGGCTACACCTTC
cdr3_aa: CASSLDRDGYTF

clone_size: .
d_call: TRBD2
j_call: TRBJ2-1
v_call: TRBV7-3
cdr3_nt: TGTGCCAGCAGCTTCCCCCCCCGAAGCGGGGTCTCCTACAATGAGCAGTTCTTC
cdr3_aa: CASSFPPRSGVSYNEQFF

clone_size: .
d_call: .
j_call: TRBJ2-5
v_call: TRBV11-2
cdr3_nt: TGTGCCAGCAGCTGGGGGATCGGTGTCCAAGAGACCCAGTACTTC
cdr3_aa: CASSWGIGVQETQYF

clone_size: .
d_call: .
j_call: TRBJ2-7
v_call: TRBV5-1
cdr3_nt: TGCGCCAGCAGCTTAGACAGGAACGCTTACGAGCAGTACTTC
cdr3_aa: CASSLDRNAYEQYF

clone_size: once
d_call: TRBD1
j_call: TRBJ1-5
v_call: TRBV28
cdr3_nt: TGTGCCAGCAGTCTGACAGGGGGCGATCAGCCCCAGCATTTT
cdr3_aa: CASSLTGGDQPQHF

clone_size: .
d_call: .
j_call: TRBJ1-5
v_call: TRBV7-2
cdr3_nt: TGTGCCAGCAGCTTAGAAGGGGGTTGGGATCAGCCCCAGCATTTT
cdr3_aa: CASSLEGGWDQPQHF

clone_size: .
d_call: TRBD1
j_call: TRBJ2-7
v_call: TRBV7-6
cdr3_nt: TGTGCCAGCAGCTTAAGTACAGGGGGCGTCTACGAGCAGTACTTC
cdr3_aa: CASSLSTGGVYEQYF

clone_size: .
d_call: .
j_call: TRBJ2-7
v_call: TRBV28
cdr3_nt: TGTGCCAGCAGTTTATCTCGCCCGAACTACGAGCAGTACTTC
cdr3_aa: CASSLSRPNYEQYF

clone_size: .
d_call: .
j_call: TRBJ1-1
v_call: TRBV28
cdr3_nt: TGTGCCAGCAGTTCGTACGGGACGGCGAACACTGAAGCTTTCTTT
cdr3_aa: CASSSYGTANTEAFF

clone_size: .
d_call: .
j_call: TRBJ2-1
v_call: TRBV9
cdr3_nt: TGTGCCAGCAGGGCGACCGGGACAACCTACAATGAGCAGTTCTTC
cdr3_aa: CASRATGTTYNEQFF

clone_size: .
d_call: .
j_call: TRBJ2-2
v_call: TRBV5-1
cdr3_nt: TGCGCCAGCAGCTCCTCGGACCTAAACACCGGGGAGCTGTTTTTT
cdr3_aa: CASSSSDLNTGELFF

clone_size: .
d_call: .
j_call: TRBJ2-7
v_call: TRBV7-2
cdr3_nt: TGTGCCAGCAGCACGGGACCTCCCAGGGAGCAGTACTTC
cdr3_aa: CASSTGPPREQYF

clone_size: .
d_call: .
j_call: TRBJ2-4
v_call: TRBV28
cdr3_nt: TGTGCCAGCAGTTCCCCCAAAAACATTCAGTACTTC
cdr3_aa: CASSSPKNIQYF

clone_size: .
d_call: TRBD2
j_call: TRBJ2-7
v_call: TRBV5-1
cdr3_nt: TGCGCCAGCAGCTCTTTACGTGGTAGCGGGAGTATCACCACCTACGAGCAGTACTTC
cdr3_aa: CASSSLRGSGSITTYEQYF

clone_size: .
d_call: TRBD1
j_call: TRBJ1-1
v_call: TRBV6-6
cdr3_nt: TGTGCCAGCAGTTTAGGGACAGGGGACATGAACACTGAAGCTTTCTTT
cdr3_aa: CASSLGTGDMNTEAFF

clone_size: .
d_call: .
j_call: TRBJ2-7
v_call: TRBV16
cdr3_nt: TGTGCCAGCAGCCGCATGGCCGGGGGCCCCTACGAGCAGTACTTC
cdr3_aa: CASSRMAGGPYEQYF

clone_size: .
d_call: TRBD1
j_call: TRBJ2-1
v_call: TRBV9
cdr3_nt: TGTGCCAGCAGCGCAGACGGACAGGGGCCCTACAATGAGCAGTTCTTC
cdr3_aa: CASSADGQGPYNEQFF

clone_size: .
d_call: .
j_call: TRBJ1-4
v_call: TRBV2
cdr3_nt: TGTGCCAGCGTTGAGCACCGTAATGAAAAACTGTTTTTT
cdr3_aa: CASVEHRNEKLFF

clone_size: .
d_call: .
j_call: TRBJ2-7
v_call: TRBV21-1
cdr3_nt: TGTGCCAGCAGCAGCTGGACAGGAGAGGTCGAGCAGTACTTC
cdr3_aa: CASSSWTGEVEQYF

clone_size: .
d_call: .
j_call: TRBJ2-1
v_call: TRBV5-1
cdr3_nt: TGCGCCAGCAGCTTGACGGGAGAACACAATGAGCAGTTCTTC
cdr3_aa: CASSLTGEHNEQFF

clone_size: .
d_call: TRBD1
j_call: TRBJ2-7
v_call: TRBV6-1
cdr3_nt: TGTGCCAGCAGTCCCGAACAGGGGGCGTCCTACGAGCAGTACTTC
cdr3_aa: CASSPEQGASYEQYF

clone_size: .
d_call: .
j_call: TRBJ1-5
v_call: TRBV5-4
cdr3_nt: TGTGCCAGCAGCTTGGCGAGGGGGGGCAATCAGCCCCAGCATTTT
cdr3_aa: CASSLARGGNQPQHF

clone_size: .
d_call: .
j_call: TRBJ2-7
v_call: TRBV10-3
cdr3_nt: TGTGCCATCAGTGCCGCGACGGGAGACAGGACCCCTTGGTTC
cdr3_aa: CAISAATGDRTPWF

clone_size: .
d_call: TRBD1
j_call: TRBJ1-1
v_call: TRBV28
cdr3_nt: TGTGCCAGCAGTGGGCAGGGGGTCACTGAAGCTTTCTTT
cdr3_aa: CASSGQGVTEAFF

clone_size: .
d_call: TRBD1
j_call: TRBJ1-5
v_call: TRBV19
cdr3_nt: TGTGCCAGTAGTACCCGAATCGGGACAGGGATTAGCAATCAGCCCCAGCATTTT
cdr3_aa: CASSTRIGTGISNQPQHF

clone_size: .
d_call: TRBD1
j_call: TRBJ1-5
v_call: TRBV19
cdr3_nt: TGTGCCAGTAGTCCCAGACCAGGGGGGGCCGACCAGCCCCAGCATTTT
cdr3_aa: CASSPRPGGADQPQHF

clone_size: .
d_call: TRBD2
j_call: TRBJ2-2
v_call: TRBV5-1
cdr3_nt: TGCGCCAGCAGCTTTGGGACTAGCGCCGACACCGGGGAGCTGTTTTTT
cdr3_aa: CASSFGTSADTGELFF

clone_size: .
d_call: .
j_call: TRBJ2-7
v_call: TRBV4-2
cdr3_nt: TGTGCCAGCAGCCAAGGCGGGGGCGGCGAGCAGTACTTC
cdr3_aa: CASSQGGGGEQYF

clone_size: .
d_call: TRBD1
j_call: TRBJ1-2
v_call: TRBV7-9
cdr3_nt: TGTGCCAGCAGCTTAAGGGGGCAGGGGACCTATGGCTACACCTTC
cdr3_aa: CASSLRGQGTYGYTF

clone_size: .
d_call: TRBD1
j_call: TRBJ1-6
v_call: TRBV5-1
cdr3_nt: TGCGCCAGCAGCCCCGGACAGGGTTTTCCACCCCTCCACTTT
cdr3_aa: CASSPGQGFPPLHF

clone_size: .
d_call: TRBD2
j_call: TRBJ2-7
v_call: TRBV27
cdr3_nt: TGTGCCAGCAGGACCTGGGGGGAGGGCCTTCCCTACGAGCAGTACTTC
cdr3_aa: CASRTWGEGLPYEQYF

clone_size: .
d_call: TRBD1
j_call: TRBJ1-1
v_call: TRBV10-3
cdr3_nt: TGTGCCATCAAAGGACAGGGGGCTTCTGGGAACACTGAAGCTTTCTTT
cdr3_aa: CAIKGQGASGNTEAFF